The 24 T cell receptor beta chains below were found in one sample sequenced in a study of OX40 agonist ivuxolimab in advanced cancers. The protocol was immunoSEQ multiplex PCR, while the TCRdb copy is restricted to in-frame clones and leaves out a portion. This sample has about 93,000 clones, with 92% found just once. The sequences come from CD4+ or CD8+ T cells sorted from blood, collected in a trial of the OX40 agonist ivuxolimab. The receptors come from an adult with an advanced solid tumor such as melanoma, head and neck, liver or kidney cancer.

The V and J genes are TRBV6-6 and TRBJ1-5; a weak D match, TRBD1 (6 bases). Germline CDR1 reads MNHNY; CDR2 reads SVGAGI (reference sequence). The V end was cut by 6 bases, the J end by 3 bases, with 9 bases between. The CDR3 runs to 13 residues. The CDR3 DNA reads as TGTGCCAGCAGGTCAGGGGTCAATCAGCCCCAGCATTTT. This codes for CASRSGVNQPQHF.

The chain recombines TRBV29-1 with TRBJ2-1; 9 nucleotides align to TRBD1. The CDR3 is 14 amino acids. The junction had 16 bases not matched to a gene; V was cut back by 7 bases and J by 12 bases. CDR1 and CDR2 (germline): SQVTM, ANQGSEA. The CDR3, as DNA: TGCAGCGCCGTGGGACAGGGCGGATGGCAGGGGCAGTTCTTC. Encoded protein: CSAVGQGGWQGQFF.

The V and J genes are TRBV19 and TRBJ1-3; D may be TRBD1 (6 bases). This CDR3 contains 15 residues. V dropped 5 bases and J dropped 2 bases, with 13 bases sitting between them. Germline CDR1 is LNHDA and CDR2 is SQIVND (reference sequence). The CDR3 DNA follows: TGTGCCAGTAGTCTACAGGGAGTTGCTGGAAACACCATATATTTT. Translation: CASSLQGVAGNTIYF.

The chain employs TRBV2 and TRBJ2-5; 9 bases line up with TRBD1. J was trimmed by 1 base and V by 5 bases; bases with no gene match: 5. Germline V gene sequence: CDR1 SNHLY, CDR2 FYNNEI. This CDR3 contains 15 residues. The CDR3 spells CASSPGTGTQETQYF. The CDR3 DNA sequence: TGTGCCAGCAGTCCCGGGACAGGGACCCAAGAGACCCAGTACTTC.

The chain employs TRBV4-2 and TRBJ1-2, with a weak D call TRBD1 (6 bases). CDR3 size: 16 residues. CDR1 is LGHNA and CDR2 is YNFKEQ in the germline V gene. Trimming cost V 0 bases and J 8 bases, with 19 bases left between them. CDR3 sequence: CASSQETGRQAGGYTF. The CDR3 DNA sequence: TGTGCCAGCAGCCAAGAAACGGGTCGACAGGCGGGGGGCTACACCTTC.

The chain uses TRBV6-1 and TRBJ1-5; D possibly corresponds to TRBD1 (5 bases). Germline V gene lookup returns CDR1 MNHNS and CDR2 SASEGT. The CDR3 loop spans 14 amino acids. Trimming shortened V by 2 bases and J by 0 bases, and 5 bases separated the two germline ends. CDR3 in DNA: TGTGCCAGCAGTGAACAGGGTAGCAATCAGCCCCAGCATTTT. Translation gives CASSEQGSNQPQHF.

Only a few counts were recorded for this clone. The chain is built from TRBV6-8 and TRBJ1-3, with 7 bases fitting TRBD1. Germline V gene sequence: CDR1 MNHGY, CDR2 SAAAGT. The CDR3 totals 17 residues. The V gene end was trimmed by 0 bases and the J gene end by 0 bases; junction bases not matched to a gene: 5. CDR3 amino acids: CASSYSIGTASGNTIYF. For the CDR3, the DNA is TGTGCCAGCAGTTACTCAATCGGGACAGCCTCTGGAAACACCATATATTTT.

The J gene is TRBJ2-7, the V gene TRBV11-2; 9 bases are a match to TRBD2. Per germline, CDR1 SGHAT and CDR2 FQNNGV. V was clipped by 5 bases and J by 6 bases; unmatched bases: 5. The CDR3 covers 13 residues. CDR3 residues: CASSAGLAFEQYF. CDR3 DNA sequence: TGTGCCAGCAGCGCGGGACTAGCTTTCGAGCAGTACTTC.

This chain joins TRBV30 and TRBJ1-2, with D possibly matching TRBD1 (5 bases). V shed 2 bases and J shed 8 bases, with 15 bases lying between them. The CDR3 spans 13 residues. Germline loops: CDR1 GTSNPN, CDR2 SVGIG (reference sequence). In DNA, the CDR3 is TGTGCCTGGAGTCCGATAGGGGAAGGAGGCTACACCTTC. It encodes CAWSPIGEGGYTF.

The chain has TRBV28 and TRBJ2-1, with TRBD1 matching 10 bases. The V and J ends lost 6 bases and 4 bases, in that order; junction bases with no gene match: 9. The V gene's germline CDR1 is MDHEN and CDR2 SYDVKM. The CDR3 is 16 residues long. The CDR3 coding sequence is TGTGCCAGCAGCTCCCCGGGGGGACAGGGGTACAATGAGCAGTTCTTC. It encodes CASSSPGGQGYNEQFF.

This CDR3 reads CASGQGFLTEAFF. CDR3 DNA sequence: TGTGCCAGCGGGCAGGGATTTTTGACTGAAGCTTTCTTT. The rearrangement links TRBV19 to TRBJ1-1; D possibly corresponds to TRBD1 (5 bases). The CDR3 length is 13 residues. Germline CDR1 and CDR2: LNHDA and SQIVND (reference sequence). The ends were cut back, 9 bases at V and 5 bases at J, with 16 bases in the middle.

The sample holds one count of this clone. V is TRBV2 and J is TRBJ2-3; unclear D gene. The CDR3 runs 14 residues. CDR1 is SNHLY and CDR2 is FYNNEI in the germline V gene. V was cut by 4 bases and J by 0 bases, with 8 bases left in between. This CDR3 is CASSASPSTDTQYF. CDR3 bases: TGTGCCAGCAGTGCTAGTCCTAGCACAGATACGCAGTATTTT.

The rearrangement joins TRBV29-1 to TRBJ2-5; TRBD2 might be the D (7 bases). V was shortened by 7 bases and J by 0 bases, with 12 bases between the two germline ends. This CDR3 is built from 13 residues. CDR1 is SQVTM, CDR2 ANQGSEA, per germline. The DNA for the CDR3 is TGCAGCGGGGGGCTAGCGGACCAAGAGACCCAGTACTTC. This gives the protein CSGGLADQETQYF.

This chain links TRBV5-6 with TRBJ1-3; the D is unclear. Trimming took 1 base from V and 0 from J, leaving 14 bases between them. Germline CDR1 SGHDT, CDR2 YYEEEE. CDR3 size: 17 residues. CDR3 sequence (DNA): TGTGCCAGCAGCTTGATCGTCGAATACAGCTCTGGAAACACCATATATTTT. Translating it yields CASSLIVEYSSGNTIYF.

This clone was seen a single time. V is TRBV5-3 and J is TRBJ2-7; 10 bases fit TRBD2. TRBV5-3 is designated an ORF whose function remains uncertain. With V trimmed by 0 bases and J by 0 bases, 3 bases remained unmatched. This CDR3 has 16 amino acids. CDR3 nucleotides: TGTGCCAGAAGCTTGGGGCCTAGCGGGAGCTCCTACGAGCAGTACTTC. This codes for CARSLGPSGSSYEQYF.

The chain carries TRBV6-6 and TRBJ1-1, with D possibly matching TRBD1 (6 bases). With 5 bases removed from V and 6 bases from J, the gap between germline ends came to 19 bases. CDR1 and CDR2 from the germline V gene are MNHNY and SVGAGI (reference sequence). The CDR3 sequence is 15 residues long. CDR3 region: CASSEGVGKGAEAFF. CDR3 nucleotide sequence: TGTGCCAGCAGTGAGGGAGTAGGGAAGGGGGCTGAAGCTTTCTTT.

The rearrangement joins TRBV6-5 to TRBJ2-1; D is undetermined. The germline V gene encodes CDR1 MNHEY and CDR2 SVGAGI. V dropped 2 bases and J dropped 10 bases, with 15 bases sitting between them. CDR3 length: 14 residues. The CDR3 reads CASSYDGVLGEQFF. The CDR3 DNA reads TGTGCCAGCAGTTACGATGGCGTCCTAGGGGAGCAGTTCTTC.

The CDR3 sequence is CAWSQRAEAFF. The CDR3 nucleotides read TGTGCCTGGAGTCAACGCGCTGAAGCTTTCTTT. The chain is built from TRBV30 and TRBJ1-1; D not certain. The CDR3 covers 11 residues. The germline V and J ends were trimmed by 2 bases and 6 bases, with 7 bases remaining between them. Per germline, CDR1 GTSNPN and CDR2 SVGIG (reference sequence). Variable domain in full (rest from reference TRBV30 and TRBJ1-1): SQTIHQWPATLVQPVGSPLSLECTVEGTSNPNLYWYRQAAGRGLQLLFYSVGIGQISSEVPQNLSASRPQDRQFILSSKKLLLSDSGFYLCAWSQRAEAFFGQGTRLTVV.

The chain couples TRBV11-2 to TRBJ2-1; no reliable D call. Germline assignment: CDR1 SGHAT and CDR2 FQNNGV. The CDR3 length is 14 residues. The V and J ends lost 5 bases and 5 bases respectively, with 13 bases between them. CDR3 coding DNA: TGTGCCAGCAGCCGCACGAGGCCCGACAATGAGCAGTTCTTC. Its protein product is CASSRTRPDNEQFF. The whole variable domain, remainder taken from reference TRBV11-2 and TRBJ2-1, is EAGVAQSPRYKIIEKRQSVAFWCNPISGHATLYWYQQILGQGPKLLIQFQNNGVVDDSQLPKDRFSAERLKGVDSTLKIQPAKLEDSAVYLCASSRTRPDNEQFFGPGTRLTVL.

The chain uses TRBV6-4 and TRBJ2-7; 15 bases fit TRBD2. There are 18 residues in the CDR3. CDR1 is MRHNA, CDR2 SNTAGT, per germline. V lost 8 bases to trimming and J lost 0 bases; unmatched junction nucleotides: 11. The CDR3 DNA sequence: TGTGCCAGCTACCCCGGGACTAGCGGGAGGACGAGCTCCTACGAGCAGTACTTC. This gives the protein CASYPGTSGRTSSYEQYF.

This chain uses TRBV6-1 with TRBJ2-7; no firm D call. Between the trimmed V and J ends, which lost 3 bases and 3 bases, there was a span of 9 bases. Germline CDR1 is MNHNS and CDR2 is SASEGT. The CDR3 covers 13 residues. The CDR3 protein is CASSDGSVYEQYF. Here the CDR3 DNA reads TGTGCCAGCAGTGACGGATCGGTCTACGAGCAGTACTTC.

The rearrangement uses TRBV5-8 and TRBJ2-5; D remains unclear. The CDR3 is 15 amino acids. The V gene lost 0 bases and the J gene lost 6 bases, with 15 bases spanning the gap. CDR1 SGHTS and CDR2 YDEGEE come from the germline V gene. This CDR3 reads CASSLGGLGLQTQYF. The CDR3 bases are TGTGCCAGCAGCTTGGGTGGTTTAGGTTTACAGACCCAGTACTTC.

The J gene is TRBJ2-7, the V gene TRBV6-5; 7 bases are shared with TRBD1. The CDR3 runs 15 residues. Germline CDR1 and CDR2: MNHEY and SVGAGI. J lost 3 bases, V lost 0 bases, and 5 bases had no gene match. The CDR3 sequence: CASSYSGQQYYEQYF. The CDR3, as DNA: TGTGCCAGCAGTTACTCGGGACAGCAGTACTACGAGCAGTACTTC.

The V gene is TRBV10-1, the J gene TRBJ2-7; D may be TRBD2 (6 bases). Germline V gene sequence: CDR1 WNHNN, CDR2 SYGVQD (reference sequence). V was cut by 8 bases and J by 6 bases, with 23 bases left in between. The CDR3 runs to 15 residues. The DNA for the CDR3 is TGCGCCAGCGGCGGGGACCCGGAAGGGGACGGCGAGCAGTACTTC. This gives the protein CASGGDPEGDGEQYF.